The subject of this entry is one TCR beta chain. This CDR3 has 14 amino acids. Germline CDR1 is MNHEY and CDR2 is SVGAGI. With V trimmed by 5 bases and J by 10 bases, 5 bases remained unmatched. The data stem from a study of cytomegalovirus exposure and HLA in healthy donors. PCR was performed using 60 Vbeta and 13 Jbeta primers. Generated by immunoSEQ multiplex PCR, the TCRdb table keeps only in-frame clones and is missing some. This sample has around 230,000 clones, with about 79% found just once. Specimen: PBMCs. This TCR was sampled from a male donor in good health and CMV-seronegative. V gene TRBV6-5 combines with J gene TRBJ2-5; 15 bases align to TRBD2. The DNA of the CDR3 is TGTGCCAGCAGTCAGGGACTAGCGGGAGGTATCCAGTACTTC. It encodes CASSQGLAGGIQYF.